This record covers a single TCR beta chain. Its antigen is as yet unknown. The entry originates in a study of T-cell memory formation after mild COVID-19. Study-wide context: Among the donors, TCR clusters were largely specific to each donor.

Amplification by 5'RACE using constant-segment primers produced TCR alpha and TCR beta cDNA libraries that carried sample barcodes and UMIs. TCRdb re-derived calls from the 5' RACE reads in MiXCR, one entry per CDR3 protein. Of approximately 100,000 distinct CDR3 sequences in the sample, about an eighth are singletons; the top ten hold approximately 30%. Whole-study findings and limits: Mostly located in CM and EM were contracting CD4+ clones, with contracting CD8+ clones located in EMRA. That cross-reactive memory joined was suggested by some responding clones appearing in pre-infection memory.

Germline V gives CDR1 MRHNA, CDR2 SNTAGT. The CDR3 loop spans 12 amino acids. V shed 2 bases, J shed 14 bases, and the junction held 6 bases outside the gene matches. Sequencing used PBMCs or a T cell subset sorted from them (not recorded which). The TCR was taken from an adult woman who had mild COVID-19 (a few samples of this study predate the infection). Cell type and time point are not known. The gene calls are TRBV6-4 and TRBJ2-1, with 7 bases that match TRBD1. The CDR3 protein is CASSDGDRAEFF. The CDR3 bases are TGTGCCAGCAGTGACGGTGACAGGGCCGAGTTCTTC.